This TCR beta chain was captured in a study of control samples from healthy donors and cancer patients (TCRdb year 2020). V trim: 6 bases; J trim: 3 bases; unmatched bases: 12. In the germline V gene (reference sequence), CDR1 corresponds to MNHNY and CDR2 to SVGAGI. Including the terminal cysteine and phenylalanine, the CDR3 comprises 16 residues. The CDR3 DNA has 48 bases and is translated from base 1. As for this clone: The specificity of this receptor is unknown. Base qualities are not provided; no much larger clone lies one nucleotide away.

The library was produced with the immunoSEQ multiplex PCR assay. TCRdb took over this immuneACCESS table, retaining in-frame rearrangements with V and J assigned. Such tables are incomplete; in checked studies, under half of the missing clones stem from an unresolved V gene, and the remainder is unexplained. This sample is represented by about 120,000 clones; around 91% of them were singletons. Jointly, the top ten make up around 1.1% of the sample. Sequenced input: PBMCs. The chain is made from TRBV6-6 and TRBJ2-7, with 9 junctional bases fitting TRBD1. The TCR originated in a woman aged 50 to 65 with colorectal cancer. CDR3 sequence: CASRGITGTGLYEQYF. The DNA sequence reads TGTGCCAGCAGGGGGATAACCGGGACAGGGCTCTACGAGCAGTACTTC.